The 25 T cell receptor beta chains listed next were all sequenced from one sample in a study of regulatory T cells in long-lasting Graves disease. Time point noted: persistent/refractory GD, antithyroid drugs over 5 years with positive TRAb. RNA extracted from PBMCs served as the sequencing template. The authors built TCR beta libraries using iRepertoire HTBI primers and Arm-PCR of CDR3 regions. TCRdb analysed the multiplex PCR reads with MiXCR anew, one entry per CDR3 protein. The table lists 360,000 or so distinct CDR3 sequences, roughly 24% of them singletons, with 25% to 35% in the top ten. This specimen was peripheral blood mononuclear cells (PBMCs), taken when the disease was refractory, from a patient treated with antithyroid drugs. These receptors were taken from a woman between 40 and 50 years old with Graves disease.

This clonotype appeared many times. The chain uses TRBV28 and TRBJ1-5, with no clear D. Per the germline V gene, CDR1 is MDHEN and CDR2 is SYDVKM. CDR3 length equals 19 residues. V was clipped by 4 bases and J by 1 base, with 23 bases between them. CDR3 sequence: CASSSAGMLIRKSNQPQHF. CDR3 nucleotide sequence: TGTGCCAGCAGTTCTGCGGGGATGCTGATTCGTAAGAGCAATCAGCCCCAGCATTTT.

With regard to this clonotype: This may arise from a read error, as a much more abundant clone is one base away. The J gene is TRBJ2-5, the V gene TRBV2; 8 positions agree with TRBD1. The V and J ends lost 5 bases and 6 bases, in that order; junction bases with no gene match: 14. This CDR3 contains 16 residues. Germline-derived CDR1 and CDR2 are SNHLY and FYNNEI. CDR3 nucleotide sequence: TGTGCCAGCAGTTACGCCGGACAGGGCGGGCCGAAGACCCAGTACTTC. It specifies CASSYAGQGGPKTQYF.

The chain couples TRBV3-1 to TRBJ2-1; D may match TRBD1 or TRBD2 (5 bases each). V lost 7 bases to trimming and J lost 2 bases, with 15 bases between them. This CDR3 comprises 15 residues. Germline V gives CDR1 LGHDT, CDR2 YNNKEL (reference sequence). The CDR3 DNA reads TGTGCCAGCAACGAATGGGGACGTCCCTACAATGAGCAGTTCTTC. Translated, it gives CASNEWGRPYNEQFF.

This clonotype was detected a few times. This chain joins TRBV5-6 and TRBJ2-3; TRBD2 matches 11 bases. The J segment lost 4 bases and the V segment lost 3 bases, leaving 7 bases of the junction unmatched. Germline values: CDR1 SGHDT, CDR2 YYEEEE. The CDR3 consists of 16 residues. This CDR3 reads CASSYVAGGPPDTQYF. For the CDR3, the DNA is TGTGCCAGCAGCTACGTAGCGGGAGGGCCGCCAGATACGCAGTATTTT.

This clonotype was seen ten or more times. The chain carries TRBV20-1 and TRBJ1-1, with no clear D. Germline values: CDR1 DFQATT, CDR2 SNEGSKA (reference sequence). The CDR3 covers 14 residues. V lost 6 bases and J 1 base, leaving 15 bases between the germline ends. The CDR3 loop reads CSAPLSGPNTEAFF. The CDR3 nucleotides are TGCAGTGCCCCATTGTCAGGTCCGAACACTGAAGCTTTCTTT.

This clonotype has a count of ten or more. The chain joins TRBV6-2 or TRBV6-3 to TRBJ2-2; tentative D call: TRBD1 (5 bases). V was pared by 0 bases and J by 2 bases, with 13 bases between. CDR3 length: 17 amino acids. Germline loops: CDR1 MNHEY, CDR2 SVGEGT. CDR3 region: CASSYSRFRTNTGELFF. CDR3 sequence (DNA): TGTGCCAGCAGTTACTCGAGATTTCGGACAAACACCGGGGAGCTGTTTTTT.

This clonotype was observed a handful of times. J is TRBJ2-7 and V is TRBV18; 8 bases match TRBD1. J lost 4 bases, V lost 2 bases, and 13 bases had no gene match. Germline CDR1 KGHSH, CDR2 LQKENI. This CDR3 is built from 17 residues. The CDR3, as DNA: TGTGCCAGCTCACCATTGGCAACCGGGACAGGATCGTACGAGCAGTACTTC. Translated: CASSPLATGTGSYEQYF.

This clonotype has just a few counts. The chain employs TRBV6-1 and TRBJ2-6; 9 bases are a match to TRBD2. J lost 0 bases, V lost 11 bases, and 11 bases had no gene match. CDR3 length equals 17 residues. Germline lookup yields CDR1 MNHNS and CDR2 SASEGT. The CDR3 DNA is TGTGCCGTCAACCCGACTAGCGGCAGCTCTGGGGCCAACGTCCTGACTTTC. It codes for CAVNPTSGSSGANVLTF.

CDR3 residues: CAFASSYNEQFF. Written as DNA, the CDR3 is TGTGCCTTTGCAAGCTCCTACAATGAGCAGTTCTTC. V and J are TRBV5-8 and TRBJ2-1; D uncertain. This CDR3 is 12 amino acids long. Germline CDR1 reads SGHTS; CDR2 reads YDEGEE. V lost 10 bases, J lost 0 bases, and 8 bases lay in between.

This clonotype was recorded at least ten times. The chain links TRBV28 to TRBJ1-4; D not resolved. Trimming took off 7 bases at V and 7 bases at J, with 19 bases between the two ends. Germline assignment: CDR1 MDHEN and CDR2 SYDVKM. This CDR3 is built from 15 residues. This chain's CDR3 is CASNRNGEGSEKLFF. In DNA, the CDR3 is TGTGCCAGCAACCGTAATGGGGAAGGGAGTGAAAAACTGTTTTTT.

The chain joins TRBV28 to TRBJ2-3; D is ambiguous. Trimming pared 7 bases from V and 4 bases from J, leaving 15 bases between. The length of the CDR3 is 14 residues. Germline V lookup: CDR1 MDHEN, CDR2 SYDVKM. As DNA, the CDR3 is TGTGCCAGCAACGAGTGGCCTTTAGCAGATACGCAGTATTTT. As protein: CASNEWPLADTQYF.

Only a few counts were recorded for this clonotype. The chain links TRBV6-1 to TRBJ2-5; 11 nucleotides align to TRBD2. Germline CDR1 MNHNS, CDR2 SASEGT. The junction had 8 bases not matched to a gene; V was cut back by 6 bases and J by 2 bases. The CDR3 runs to 16 residues. CDR3 protein: CASSPTSGGLQETQYF. The CDR3 DNA sequence: TGTGCCAGCAGCCCCACTAGCGGGGGACTTCAAGAGACCCAGTACTTC.

This clonotype has a count of ten or more. The chain combines TRBV7-9 with TRBJ1-2; perhaps TRBD1 as D (5 bases). V lost 3 bases and J 0 bases, leaving 8 bases between the germline ends. CDR1 is SEHNR, CDR2 FQNEAQ, per germline (reference sequence). The CDR3 sequence is 14 residues long. The CDR3, as DNA: TGTGCCAGCAGCTTCGAGGGGACTAACTATGGCTACACCTTC. It yields the protein CASSFEGTNYGYTF.

The gene calls are TRBV11-2 and TRBJ2-3; D is ambiguous. CDR3 length: 14 amino acids. CDR1 and CDR2 (germline): SGHAT, FQNNGV. Deletions cut 3 bases from V and 8 bases from J, with 15 bases between. The CDR3 DNA is TGTGCCAGCAGCTTCTTTGCCGGCGCAGCTACGCAGTATTTT. It codes for CASSFFAGAATQYF.

The genes are TRBV12-3 or TRBV12-4 and TRBJ1-1, with D unresolved. The germline V and J ends were trimmed by 4 bases and 7 bases, with 10 bases remaining between them. CDR3 length: 12 residues. The CDR3 coding sequence is TGTGCCAGCAGTTACCGTTTCGGTGAAGCTTTCTTT. Translating it yields CASSYRFGEAFF.

The sample holds many counts of this clonotype. The CDR3 nucleotides are TGTGCCAGCAGCCGTACTAGGAGGGGAGAGACCCAGTACTTC. Amino acid sequence: CASSRTRRGETQYF. The V call is TRBV12-3 or TRBV12-4, the J call TRBJ2-5, with a possible D match to TRBD2 (6 bases). The ends were cut back, 6 bases at V and 4 bases at J, with 15 bases in the middle. This CDR3 has 14 amino acids.

The V and J genes are TRBV30 and TRBJ2-2; D is undetermined. This CDR3 is 14 amino acids long. Trimming took 4 bases from V and 4 from J, leaving 13 bases between them. Germline V gene sequence: CDR1 GTSNPN, CDR2 SVGIG (reference sequence). The DNA of the CDR3 is TGTGCCTGGATGACACTACGCGGCACCGGGGAGCTGTTTTTT. Translating gives CAWMTLRGTGELFF.

This clonotype was seen repeatedly, ten times or more. CDR3: CASSPRGQAYGYTF. The CDR3 coding sequence is TGTGCCAGCAGCCCCCGGGGACAGGCGTATGGCTACACCTTC. The chain has TRBV3-1 and TRBJ1-2, with TRBD1 matching over 8 bases. This CDR3 is 14 amino acids long. Germline V lookup: CDR1 LGHDT, CDR2 YNNKEL (reference sequence). J was trimmed by 5 bases and V by 4 bases; bases with no gene match: 6.

This clonotype was recorded a few times. The chain combines TRBV5-1 with TRBJ1-1, with unresolved D. V was clipped by 1 base and J by 1 base, with 14 bases between them. The germline gives CDR1 SGHRS, CDR2 YFSETQ. The CDR3 covers 16 residues. The DNA of the CDR3 is TGCGCCAGCAGCTTGACAGTTAAAAGATGGAACACTGAAGCTTTCTTT. Its protein product is CASSLTVKRWNTEAFF.

In regard to this clonotype: One end of the junction does not line up with germline, which may come from a read error. The CDR3, as DNA: TGTGCCAGCGGCCAGGCCGGGACTTCGGTCTACGAGCAGTACTTC. As protein: CASGQAGTSVYEQYF. This chain uses TRBV14 with TRBJ2-7; D perhaps matches TRBD2 (6 bases). The CDR3 runs to 15 residues. CDR1 and CDR2 from the germline V gene are SGHDN and FVKESK.

To note about this clonotype: At one of its ends the junction is not consistent with the germline gene, which may arise from a read error. The J gene is TRBJ2-5, the V gene TRBV12-3 or TRBV12-4; TRBD1 agrees at 7 bases. This CDR3 has 15 residues. The CDR3 coding sequence is TGTGCCAGCAGAGGGACCCTAAGGGAAGGGGGCCGAGGGAACTTC. This gives the protein CASRGTLREGGRGNF.

CDR3 loop: CASSADRGSEQFF. DNA for the CDR3: TGTGCCAGCAGTGCCGATAGGGGTAGCGAGCAGTTCTTC. The genes are TRBV2 and TRBJ2-1; D might be TRBD1 (5 bases). Trimming took off 4 bases at V and 10 bases at J, with 14 bases between the two ends. The CDR3 has 13 amino acids. Germline-derived CDR1 and CDR2 are SNHLY and FYNNEI.

This clonotype was counted between two and nine times. The rearrangement uses TRBV11-2 and TRBJ2-2; 8 positions agree with TRBD2. The CDR3 is made up of 16 amino acids. V lost 1 base to trimming and J lost 4 bases; unmatched junction nucleotides: 5. Germline V gene sequence: CDR1 SGHAT, CDR2 FQNNGV. The CDR3 spells CASSLVAGKATGELFF. CDR3 sequence (DNA): TGTGCCAGCAGCTTAGTAGCGGGAAAGGCCACCGGGGAGCTGTTTTTT.

The chain recombines TRBV29-1 with TRBJ2-5; D remains unclear. Looked up from germline, CDR1 is SQVTM and CDR2 is ANQGSEA. Trimming took off 0 bases at V and 4 bases at J, with 9 bases between the two ends. The CDR3 totals 13 residues. The CDR3 DNA reads as TGCAGCGTTGAAGATCAATTGGGAGAGACCCAGTACTTC. It specifies CSVEDQLGETQYF.

A remark on this clonotype: A read error is possible here, since a much larger clone lies one base away. The chain joins TRBV6-5 to TRBJ2-7; D uncertain. Trimming removed 2 bases at V and 6 bases at J, with 23 bases between. Germline CDR1 MNHEY, CDR2 SVGAGI. The CDR3 runs to 17 residues. The CDR3 is CASSYGEVISVNGEQYF. The CDR3 DNA is TGTGCCAGCAGTTACGGCGAAGTGATCAGCGTCAATGGCGAGCAGTACTTC.